Below are 21 T cell receptor beta chains sequenced from a single sample in a study of T cells after yellow fever vaccination (dated by TCRdb to about 2019). The sample's treatment or condition label, decoded: live attenuated yellow fever vaccine strain. Library creation used 5' RACE. Sequencer: Illumina HiSeq 2500. TCRdb itself trimmed the public reads at Q25 with fastp, ran MiXCR and retained productive beta chains. Each CDR3 protein gets just one entry, which takes the most common genes and DNA from the rows behind it. This sample gives 550,000 to 750,000 distinct CDR3 sequences in total; 13% of them show up just once. Roughly an eighth of the sample rests with the top ten. This specimen consisted of PBMCs, obtained on the day of the yellow fever booster vaccination. The source is a man aged 25 to 40 who received the YFV17D yellow fever vaccine.

This clonotype was seen more than once but under ten times. This sequence joins TRBV2 and TRBJ2-7; 9 nucleotides line up with TRBD1. With 8 bases clipped from V and 7 bases from J, the junction kept 9 bases outside the gene matches. CDR3 length equals 13 residues. CDR1 is SNHLY, CDR2 FYNNEI, per germline. This CDR3 reads CASLDRGKGEQYF. The CDR3 bases are TGTGCCAGCCTGGACAGGGGCAAAGGGGAGCAGTACTTC. The full variable domain, in which reference TRBV2 and TRBJ2-7 provide the parts outside the CDR3, is EPEVTQTPSHQVTQMGQEVILRCVPISNHLYFYWYRQILGQKVEFLVSFYNNEISEKSEIFDDQFSVERPDGSNFTLKIRSTKLEDSAMYFCASLDRGKGEQYFGPGTRLTVT.

The chain joins TRBV19 to TRBJ2-1, with 10 bases identical to TRBD1. Germline CDR1 LNHDA, CDR2 SQIVND (reference sequence). The length of the CDR3 is 15 residues. Losses at the gene ends were 5 bases for V and 3 bases for J; bases not matched to a gene: 4. CDR3 nucleotides: TGTGCCAGTAGTTGGGACAGGGGATTCTACAATGAGCAGTTCTTC. As protein: CASSWDRGFYNEQFF.

The chain has TRBV5-1 and TRBJ2-7; D unresolved. CDR3 size: 13 residues. V lost 6 bases and J 2 bases, leaving 12 bases between the germline ends. From germline, CDR1 is SGHRS and CDR2 YFSETQ. CDR3 amino acids: CASKAPQTYEQYF. The CDR3 nucleotides read TGCGCCAGCAAAGCTCCCCAGACCTACGAGCAGTACTTC.

V usage is TRBV5-5 and J usage is TRBJ2-5, with a weak D call TRBD2 (5 bases). Germline CDR1 is SGHKS and CDR2 is YYEKEE (reference sequence). Deletions cut 9 bases from V and 5 bases from J, with 20 bases between. The CDR3 length is 14 residues. CDR3 sequence: CATSGWFSSETQYF. CDR3 coding DNA: TGTGCCACCTCGGGGTGGTTTTCGTCGGAGACCCAGTACTTC.

The chain combines TRBV7-2 with TRBJ2-7; TRBD2 matches 11 bases. The CDR3 is made up of 15 amino acids. The germline V gene encodes CDR1 SGHTA and CDR2 FQGNSA. Trimming at V came to 1 base and at J to 4 bases, leaving 3 bases not matched to a gene. The CDR3 DNA follows: TGTGCCAGCAGCTTAGAAGTAGCGGGAGGGTACGAGCAGTACTTC. Its protein is CASSLEVAGGYEQYF. Filled out from reference TRBV7-2 and TRBJ2-7, the complete variable domain reads GAGVSQSPSNKVTEKGKDVELRCDPISGHTALYWYRQSLGQGLEFLIYFQGNSAPDKSGLPSDRFSAERTGGSVSTLTIQRTQQEDSAVYLCASSLEVAGGYEQYFGPGTRLTVT.

The rearrangement uses TRBV6-5 and TRBJ2-7; 9 bases line up with TRBD2. The germline gives CDR1 MNHEY, CDR2 SVGAGI. The CDR3 has 15 residues. J lost 0 bases, V lost 4 bases, and 4 bases had no gene match. The CDR3 is CASSSISGSSYEQYF. The DNA for the CDR3 is TGTGCCAGCAGTTCCATTAGCGGGAGCTCCTACGAGCAGTACTTC.

This clonotype appeared many times. This chain links TRBV14 with TRBJ2-3; 7 bases are a match to TRBD2. This CDR3 has 18 residues. V lost 0 bases to trimming and J lost 2 bases; unmatched junction nucleotides: 11. The germline V gene has CDR1 SGHDN and CDR2 FVKESK. The CDR3 protein is CASSQDLRLADYTDTQYF. CDR3 bases: TGTGCCAGCAGCCAAGATCTAAGGCTAGCGGACTACACAGATACGCAGTATTTT.

The chain is built from TRBV6-1 and TRBJ2-7; 8 bases line up with TRBD1. CDR1 and CDR2 from the germline V gene are MNHNS and SASEGT. V lost 6 bases and J lost 2; bases outside the gene matches: 15. This CDR3 contains 17 residues. CDR3 loop: CASSLRGPADPTYEQYF. The CDR3 DNA follows: TGTGCCAGCAGCCTCAGGGGGCCGGCCGACCCCACCTACGAGCAGTACTTC.

This chain links TRBV5-5 with TRBJ1-2; no firm D call. Germline CDR1 SGHKS, CDR2 YYEKEE (reference sequence). The CDR3 is 15 residues long. V was clipped by 3 bases and J by 3 bases, with 15 bases between them. CDR3 DNA sequence: TGTGCCAGCAGCTCCCCGCCCCCCCGTGACTATGGCTACACCTTC. Its protein is CASSSPPPRDYGYTF.

This clonotype was picked up a small number of times. This rearrangement joins TRBV4-3 to TRBJ2-3, with 15 bases aligning to TRBD2. The J segment lost 2 bases and the V segment lost 4 bases, leaving 7 bases of the junction unmatched. There are 18 residues in the CDR3. CDR1 and CDR2 from the germline V gene are LGHNA and YSLEER. In nucleotides, the CDR3 is TGCGCCAGCAGCCGGACTAGCGGGAGGGCCGGGTTCACAGATACGCAGTATTTT. It is translated as CASSRTSGRAGFTDTQYF.

This clonotype was found a few times. The rearrangement links TRBV30 to TRBJ2-5; the D gene is possibly TRBD1 (7 bases). The CDR3 covers 14 residues. The V end was cut by 5 bases, the J end by 5 bases, with 18 bases between. Germline CDR1 reads GTSNPN; CDR2 reads SVGIG (reference sequence). DNA of the CDR3: TGTGCCTGGGCACACCCAGGGGGGCTGGAGACCCAGTACTTC. It translates to CAWAHPGGLETQYF.

The rearrangement joins TRBV7-9 to TRBJ2-7; the match to TRBD1 covers 7 bases. The CDR3 sequence is 16 residues long. Germline loops: CDR1 SEHNR, CDR2 FQNEAQ (reference sequence). Trimming took 4 bases from V and 3 from J; bases not matched to a gene: 12. CDR3 sequence reads: CASSSGQLGWDYEQYF. CDR3 bases: TGTGCCAGCAGCTCGGGACAGCTAGGTTGGGACTACGAGCAGTACTTC.

This clonotype was picked up many times. The chain is built from TRBV12-3 or TRBV12-4 and TRBJ2-6; no reliable D call. CDR3 size: 13 residues. V was pared by 3 bases and J by 0 bases, with 0 bases between. As DNA, the CDR3 is TGTGCCAGCAGTTTCTCTGGGGCCAACGTCCTGACTTTC. This translates into CASSFSGANVLTF.

The V call is TRBV12-5, the J call TRBJ2-3, with D perhaps given as TRBD1 or TRBD2 (5 bases each). Germline CDR1 LGHNT, CDR2 FRNRAP. V lost 0 bases and J 0 bases, leaving 13 bases between the germline ends. CDR3 size: 17 residues. The chain's CDR3 is CASGLVPGAGSTDTQYF. CDR3 nucleotide sequence: TGTGCTAGTGGTTTGGTACCCGGGGCGGGTAGCACAGATACGCAGTATTTT.

In this sample, this clonotype turned up a few times. The genes are TRBV9 and TRBJ2-3, with D perhaps matching TRBD2 (5 bases). Trimming pared 3 bases from V and 3 bases from J, leaving 17 bases between. CDR3 length: 16 residues. CDR1 and CDR2 from the germline V gene are SGDLS and YYNGEE. DNA for the CDR3: TGTGCCAGCAGCGCAGGAGCGGTGTCCACAACAGATACGCAGTATTTT. Amino acids: CASSAGAVSTTDTQYF.

V gene TRBV28 combines with J gene TRBJ2-7; no firm D call. The CDR3 contains 13 residues. V lost 8 bases to trimming and J lost 6 bases, with 17 bases between them. The germline gives CDR1 MDHEN, CDR2 SYDVKM. CDR3 in DNA: TGTGCCAGCGCGGCGCCCCTGAGCGCCGAGCAGTACTTC. This codes for CASAAPLSAEQYF.

The rearrangement joins TRBV11-2 to TRBJ2-7; no clear D gene. V shed 5 bases and J shed 4 bases, with 15 bases lying between them. CDR1 is SGHAT, CDR2 FQNNGV, per germline. This CDR3 contains 14 residues. The CDR3 DNA sequence: TGTGCCAGCAGCACCCTATGGAGTCTGTACGAGCAGTACTTC. Translated, it gives CASSTLWSLYEQYF. Supplemented by reference TRBV11-2 and TRBJ2-7, the full variable domain reads EAGVAQSPRYKIIEKRQSVAFWCNPISGHATLYWYQQILGQGPKLLIQFQNNGVVDDSQLPKDRFSAERLKGVDSTLKIQPAKLEDSAVYLCASSTLWSLYEQYFGPGTRLTVT.

This clonotype turned up a few times. CDR3 protein: CASSPGVEQFF. In DNA form, the CDR3 reads TGTGCCAGCAGCCCCGGGGTAGAGCAGTTCTTC. The gene calls are TRBV11-2 and TRBJ2-1; possibly TRBD2 for D (5 bases). This CDR3 region has 11 residues. Deletions cut 5 bases from V and 10 bases from J, with 9 bases between. Per the germline V gene, CDR1 is SGHAT and CDR2 is FQNNGV.

In this sample, this clonotype turned up a few times. The chain couples TRBV28 to TRBJ2-7, with D perhaps TRBD1 (6 bases). CDR3 length equals 16 residues. Deletions cut 1 base from V and 5 bases from J, with 18 bases between. Looked up from germline, CDR1 is MDHEN and CDR2 is SYDVKM. CDR3 bases: TGTGCCAGCAGTTTATTCGGGCAGGGGAGAGGAGACGAGCAGTACTTC. It yields the protein CASSLFGQGRGDEQYF.

This clonotype has more than one count but fewer than ten. The chain joins TRBV12-5 to TRBJ1-1; a possible D gene is TRBD1 (5 bases). CDR1 is LGHNT and CDR2 is FRNRAP in the germline V gene. The CDR3 has 18 residues. V gave up 3 bases and J gave up 0 bases, with 20 bases separating them. The CDR3, as DNA: TGTGCTAGTGGTTTCCGTGGGACCTTGACCATCATGAACACTGAAGCTTTCTTT. Translation gives CASGFRGTLTIMNTEAFF. Full variable domain (missing parts from reference TRBV12-5 and TRBJ1-1): DARVTQTPRHKVTEMGQEVTMRCQPILGHNTVFWYRQTMMQGLELLAYFRNRAPLDDSGMPKDRFSAEMPDATLATLKIQPSEPRDSAVYFCASGFRGTLTIMNTEAFFGQGTRLTVV.

The rearrangement links TRBV20-1 to TRBJ2-7, with a weak D call TRBD1 (6 bases). CDR1 DFQATT and CDR2 SNEGSKA come from the germline V gene (reference sequence). The CDR3 covers 15 residues. V was trimmed by 0 bases and J by 2 bases, leaving 14 bases between them. CDR3 in DNA: TGCAGTGCTAGAGACCAACGGACAGCGGCCTACGAGCAGTACTTC. Translated: CSARDQRTAAYEQYF.